This T cell receptor beta chain was sequenced in a study of shared clonotypes between healthy human individuals. The run depth of the assay was deep. Using immunoSEQ multiplex PCR, the repertoire was profiled, and TCRdb retains in-frame clones only, with some absent. The sample records about 1.5 million clones, 95% to 99% being singletons. The CDR3 totals 15 residues. Trimming pared 6 bases from V and 2 bases from J, leaving 14 bases between. CDR1 and CDR2 from the germline V gene are SGHTA and FQGNSA. CD4+ cells yielded CD45RA+ naive and CD45RA-negative memory subsets. The genes are TRBV7-2 and TRBJ2-1, with D perhaps TRBD2 (6 bases). The clonotype comes from a man aged 25 to 40 in good health. Sequences were obtained from naive CD4+ T cells sorted from blood. Described subset: CD45RA+ positively selected. CDR3 loop: CASSLPGLPYNEQFF. The CDR3 nucleotides read TGTGCCAGCAGTTTACCGGGACTTCCCTACAATGAGCAGTTCTTC.